The clone carrying this T cell receptor (beta chain) turned up a few times. Sequenced material consisted of expressed TCRB transcripts (all of the isolated RNA was reverse transcribed). The protocol was immunoSEQ multiplex PCR, while the TCRdb copy is restricted to in-frame clones and leaves out a portion. Altogether nearly 350,000 clones are present, less than 10% being singletons, with the ten largest covering around 0.45%. This sample is drawn from a study of beta chain features in type 1 diabetes. V was pared by 4 bases and J by 4 bases, with 6 bases of the junction left unmatched. CDR1 and CDR2 from the germline V gene are SQVTM and ANQGSEA. This CDR3 spans 14 amino acids.

The TCR was taken from a woman between 18 and 29 years old in good health. The sequenced sample was central memory CD4+ T cells from blood. The genes are TRBV29-1 and TRBJ2-3; 9 nucleotides line up with TRBD2. CDR3 nucleotides: TGCAGCGTTGGACACGGCGGGAGGGCAGATACGCAGTATTTT. Its translation: CSVGHGGRADTQYF.